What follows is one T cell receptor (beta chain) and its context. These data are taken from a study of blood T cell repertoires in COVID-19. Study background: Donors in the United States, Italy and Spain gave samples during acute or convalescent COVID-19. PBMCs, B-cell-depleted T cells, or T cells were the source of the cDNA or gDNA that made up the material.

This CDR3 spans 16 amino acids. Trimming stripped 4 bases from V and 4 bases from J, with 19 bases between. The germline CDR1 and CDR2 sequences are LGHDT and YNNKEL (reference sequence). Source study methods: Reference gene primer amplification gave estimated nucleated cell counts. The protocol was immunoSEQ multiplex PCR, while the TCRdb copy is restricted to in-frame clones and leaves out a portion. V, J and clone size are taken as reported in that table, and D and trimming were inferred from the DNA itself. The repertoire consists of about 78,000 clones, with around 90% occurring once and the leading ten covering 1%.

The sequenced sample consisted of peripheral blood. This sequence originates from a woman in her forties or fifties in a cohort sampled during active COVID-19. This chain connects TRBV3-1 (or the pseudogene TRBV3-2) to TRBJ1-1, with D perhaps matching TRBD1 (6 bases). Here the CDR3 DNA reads TGTGCCAGCAGCCCATTAGGACAGAGTATTGTCACTGAAGCTTTCTTT. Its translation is CASSPLGQSIVTEAFF.